The 30 T cell receptor beta chains reported below all come from one sample, sequenced in a study of PD-1 blockade in classical Hodgkin lymphoma. This sample's time point: cycle 4 day 1 (C4D1), after more than 5 weeks of nivolumab. Patients all relapsed after autologous stem cell transplantation, and there was variation in brentuximab vedotin exposure. TCRdb keeps only in-frame clones here, not all; method: immunoSEQ multiplex PCR. The repertoire has tens of thousands of clones, just under 80% of them found once; the top ten carry less than 10%. Material: peripheral blood mononuclear cells (PBMCs), obtained before the fourth cycle of nivolumab. The receptors come from a human donor with classical Hodgkin lymphoma.

The chain has TRBV4-3 and TRBJ2-5, with 10 bases that match TRBD1. Judging by the DNA end, TRBJ2-7 fits better; the J call may be wrong. The germline CDR1 and CDR2 sequences are LGHNA and YSLEER. This CDR3 contains 15 residues. The DNA for the CDR3 is TGCGCCAGCAGCCAAGGGAGGACAGGGGGTTACGAGCAGTACTTC. Translation gives CASSQGRTGGYEQYF.

The gene calls are TRBV19 and TRBJ2-3; 9 bases map to TRBD2. Germline assignment: CDR1 LNHDA and CDR2 SQIVND (reference sequence). The CDR3 extends over 16 amino acids. With 5 bases clipped from V and 4 bases from J, the junction kept 10 bases outside the gene matches. The CDR3 coding sequence is TGTGCCAGTAGTGCAGACTGGCGGGGGGGCCCAGATACGCAGTATTTT. This gives the protein CASSADWRGGPDTQYF.

The rearrangement joins TRBV6-1 to TRBJ2-1; D tentatively reads TRBD1 or TRBD2 (6 bases each). V gave up 2 bases and J gave up 0 bases, with 11 bases separating them. The CDR3 contains 16 residues. Looked up from germline, CDR1 is MNHNS and CDR2 is SASEGT. In DNA, the CDR3 is TGTGCCAGCAGTGAAACGGGGGCCCGCTCCTACAATGAGCAGTTCTTC. It is translated as CASSETGARSYNEQFF.

V usage is TRBV6-1 and J usage is TRBJ2-7, with 7 bases matching TRBD2. Looked up from germline, CDR1 is MNHNS and CDR2 is SASEGT. The CDR3 runs to 14 residues. The trim removed 2 bases at V and 4 bases at J, leaving 5 bases unmatched. In nucleotides, the CDR3 is TGTGCCAGCAGTGAAATGCTAGCGGTATACGAGCAGTACTTC. This sequence encodes CASSEMLAVYEQYF.

This clone was counted between two and nine times. The chain couples TRBV6-6 to TRBJ2-7; 7 bases line up with TRBD1. Looked up from germline, CDR1 is MNHNY and CDR2 is SVGAGI (reference sequence). This CDR3 region has 15 residues. The junction had 7 bases not matched to a gene; V was cut back by 5 bases and J by 0 bases. The CDR3, as DNA: TGTGCCAGCAGTGTTACAGGGGTGAGCTCCTACGAGCAGTACTTC. It yields the protein CASSVTGVSSYEQYF.

The CDR3 is CASSLVYGEQYF. Written as DNA, the CDR3 is TGTGCCAGCAGCTTAGTATACGGCGAGCAGTACTTC. The rearrangement uses TRBV11-2 and TRBJ2-7; D gene unclear. The CDR3 runs 12 residues. Germline CDR1 SGHAT, CDR2 FQNNGV. V was trimmed by 1 base and J by 6 bases, leaving 7 bases between them.

This rearrangement joins TRBV18 to TRBJ2-3; the match to TRBD2 covers 9 bases. Germline V gene sequence: CDR1 KGHSH, CDR2 LQKENI. The CDR3 loop spans 16 amino acids. With 3 bases clipped from V and 0 bases from J, the junction kept 4 bases outside the gene matches. The CDR3 reads CASSPPSGDSTDTQYF. The DNA of the CDR3 is TGTGCCAGCTCACCGCCTAGCGGGGATAGCACAGATACGCAGTATTTT.

This chain connects TRBV28 to TRBJ2-7; D is unresolved. V was pared by 8 bases and J by 3 bases, with 11 bases between. The germline V gene has CDR1 MDHEN and CDR2 SYDVKM. The CDR3 is made up of 12 amino acids. CDR3 in DNA: TGTGCCAGCGAGTCGAGACGCTACGAGCAGTACTTC. Translation gives CASESRRYEQYF.

The chain employs TRBV5-1 and TRBJ2-6, with TRBD2 identical over 7 bases. J was trimmed by 1 base and V by 7 bases; bases with no gene match: 2. From germline, CDR1 is SGHRS and CDR2 YFSETQ. CDR3 length: 14 residues. CDR3 protein: CASGEGSGANVLTF. DNA of the CDR3: TGCGCCAGCGGGGAGGGGTCTGGGGCCAACGTCCTGACTTTC.

The chain combines TRBV19 with TRBJ2-1; 11 positions agree with TRBD2. The CDR3 contains 18 residues. With V trimmed by 5 bases and J by 3 bases, 12 bases remained unmatched. The germline CDR1 and CDR2 sequences are LNHDA and SQIVND (reference sequence). The CDR3 here is CASSPEGSGGAHYNEQFF. The DNA of the CDR3 is TGTGCCAGTAGTCCCGAAGGTAGCGGGGGGGCCCACTACAATGAGCAGTTCTTC. Based on the CDR3 plus reference TRBV19 and TRBJ2-1, the full variable domain is DGGITQSPKYLFRKEGQNVTLSCEQNLNHDAMYWYRQDPGQGLRLIYYSQIVNDFQKGDIAEGYSVSREKKESFPLTVTSAQKNPTAFYLCASSPEGSGGAHYNEQFFGPGTRLTVL.

The chain combines TRBV5-1 with TRBJ2-2, with D perhaps TRBD1 (6 bases). The CDR3 contains 17 residues. Germline CDR1 SGHRS, CDR2 YFSETQ. V lost 0 bases to trimming and J lost 1 base, with 13 bases between them. The CDR3 loop reads CASSLAVGALNTGELFF. The CDR3 region has the DNA TGCGCCAGCAGCTTGGCCGTGGGGGCCCTGAACACCGGGGAGCTGTTTTTT.

A few counts support this clone. V usage is TRBV28 and J usage is TRBJ2-2; 8 bases are shared with TRBD1. V shed 8 bases and J 7 bases; nucleotides not matched to a gene: 15. In germline, CDR1 is MDHEN, CDR2 SYDVKM. CDR3 length: 16 residues. This chain's CDR3 is CASLLGAGGFGGELFF. The DNA of the CDR3 is TGTGCCAGCCTTCTAGGCGCAGGGGGCTTCGGCGGGGAGCTGTTTTTT.

This chain uses TRBV11-1 with TRBJ2-7, with TRBD1 identical over 7 bases. The CDR3 spans 13 residues. J lost 0 bases, V lost 8 bases, and 4 bases had no gene match. Germline V gene sequence: CDR1 SGHAT, CDR2 FQDESV (reference sequence). Here the CDR3 reads CASGTVTSYEQYF. The DNA for the CDR3 is TGTGCCAGCGGGACAGTGACCTCCTACGAGCAGTACTTC.

The gene calls are TRBV19 and TRBJ1-3; 7 positions match TRBD1. The germline V gene has CDR1 LNHDA and CDR2 SQIVND (reference sequence). This CDR3 is 20 amino acids long. The J segment lost 0 bases and the V segment lost 4 bases, leaving 18 bases of the junction unmatched. CDR3 DNA sequence: TGTGCCAGTAGTACCTTTCGACAGGGTAATTCGTACTTCTCTGGAAACACCATATATTTT. Amino acid sequence: CASSTFRQGNSYFSGNTIYF.

In its sample, this clone was seen a few times. The rearrangement uses TRBV27 and TRBJ2-5, with D unclear. Trimming took 2 bases from V and 5 from J, leaving 12 bases between them. Germline V gives CDR1 MNHEY, CDR2 SMNVEV (reference sequence). The CDR3 sequence is 14 residues long. CDR3 sequence: CASSLLASRETQYF. The CDR3, as DNA: TGTGCCAGCAGTTTACTGGCTTCGCGGGAGACCCAGTACTTC.

The CDR3 here is CASSFGGGEQYF. DNA of the CDR3: TGTGCCAGCAGTTTCGGAGGGGGCGAGCAGTACTTC. This rearrangement joins TRBV6-6 to TRBJ2-7; D is tentatively TRBD1 or TRBD2 (6 bases each). This CDR3 spans 12 amino acids. The V end was cut by 4 bases, the J end by 6 bases, with 10 bases between. Germline V gene lookup returns CDR1 MNHNY and CDR2 SVGAGI (reference sequence).

J is TRBJ1-2 and V is TRBV10-3, with a possible D match to TRBD1 (6 bases). Germline CDR1 and CDR2: ENHRY and SYGVKD. The ends were cut back, 8 bases at V and 6 bases at J, with 13 bases in the middle. The CDR3 is 12 amino acids. The CDR3 DNA sequence: TGTGCCATCGCATACCAGGGGAATGGCTACACCTTC. Amino acids: CAIAYQGNGYTF.

CDR3 DNA sequence: TGTGCCAGTAGTATAAGGACCTACAATGAGCAGTTCTTC. As protein: CASSIRTYNEQFF. The V gene is TRBV19, the J gene TRBJ2-1; D uncertain. Germline CDR1 is LNHDA and CDR2 is SQIVND (reference sequence). The CDR3 covers 13 residues. V was clipped by 2 bases and J by 2 bases, with 4 bases between them.

This clone showed up just once. The rearrangement links TRBV4-2 to TRBJ2-1; TRBD2 agrees at 10 bases. Germline loops: CDR1 LGHNA, CDR2 YNFKEQ. The V and J ends lost 1 base and 8 bases, in that order; junction bases with no gene match: 8. The CDR3 spans 16 residues. DNA for the CDR3: TGTGCCAGCAGCCAAGCAGCGGGAGGGGGTAGGGATGAGCAGTTCTTC. This translates into CASSQAAGGGRDEQFF.

The rearrangement links TRBV18 to TRBJ2-2; TRBD2 is a possible D gene (5 bases). The V gene lost 3 bases and the J gene lost 2 bases, with 10 bases spanning the gap. The CDR3 length is 15 residues. Germline-derived CDR1 and CDR2 are KGHSH and LQKENI. The CDR3 sequence is CASSPSLANTGELFF. CDR3 in DNA: TGTGCCAGCTCACCCAGCCTAGCCAACACCGGGGAGCTGTTTTTT.

V gene TRBV6-6 combines with J gene TRBJ1-2; TRBD1 is a possible D gene (6 bases). The CDR3 is made up of 14 amino acids. Trimming shortened V by 6 bases and J by 8 bases, and 19 bases separated the two germline ends. The germline CDR1 and CDR2 sequences are MNHNY and SVGAGI (reference sequence). CDR3 loop: CASRNGHRVGGYTF. The CDR3, as DNA: TGTGCCAGCAGAAACGGTCACAGGGTGGGAGGCTACACCTTC.

The chain uses TRBV6-1 and TRBJ2-7; D unclear. Per the germline V gene, CDR1 is MNHNS and CDR2 is SASEGT. V shed 5 bases and J shed 2 bases, with 4 bases lying between them. This CDR3 region has 11 residues. CDR3 in DNA: TGTGCCAGCAGTTTCCCCTACGAGCAGTACTTC. Translated, it gives CASSFPYEQYF.

This clone was detected only once. This sequence joins TRBV27 and TRBJ2-2; possible D gene TRBD1, 5 bases. Trimming pared 2 bases from V and 2 bases from J, leaving 9 bases between. Germline CDR1 MNHEY, CDR2 SMNVEV (reference sequence). CDR3 length equals 15 residues. DNA of the CDR3: TGTGCCAGCAGTTTACTGACAGCTAACACCGGGGAGCTGTTTTTT. Translating gives CASSLLTANTGELFF.

This rearrangement joins TRBV19 to TRBJ1-5, with a possible D match to TRBD1 (6 bases). This CDR3 is built from 19 residues. Germline V gene lookup returns CDR1 LNHDA and CDR2 SQIVND (reference sequence). V was pared by 2 bases and J by 0 bases, with 20 bases between. Here the CDR3 DNA reads TGTGCCAGTAGTATATTGGACAGATACAGCCTCGTTAGCAATCAGCCCCAGCATTTT. It specifies CASSILDRYSLVSNQPQHF.

The CDR3 DNA is TGTGCCAGCAGCGCACTTCTAGCGGGGGGCTACAATGAGCAGTTCTTC. Encoded protein: CASSALLAGGYNEQFF. The gene calls are TRBV9 and TRBJ2-1; 11 bases agree with TRBD2. CDR3 length: 16 amino acids. The ends lost 3 bases at V and 3 bases at J; junction bases unmatched: 5. CDR1 is SGDLS, CDR2 YYNGEE, per germline.

The chain joins TRBV7-2 to TRBJ1-1; D remains unclear. V was clipped by 1 base and J by 0 bases, with 6 bases between them. This CDR3 is built from 14 residues. Germline V gives CDR1 SGHTA, CDR2 FQGNSA. The CDR3 sequence is CASSLDLLNTEAFF. CDR3 nucleotide sequence: TGTGCCAGCAGCTTAGATCTGTTGAACACTGAAGCTTTCTTT.

The chain couples TRBV5-1 to TRBJ2-5, with TRBD1 matching over 7 bases. The V and J ends lost 2 bases and 1 base, in that order; junction bases with no gene match: 2. CDR1 and CDR2 (germline): SGHRS, YFSETQ. The CDR3 is 14 residues long. This chain's CDR3 is CASSFGDSQETQYF. The CDR3 region has the DNA TGCGCCAGCAGCTTTGGGGACAGCCAAGAGACCCAGTACTTC.

The chain recombines TRBV7-6 with TRBJ2-5; 15 bases agree with TRBD2. With V trimmed by 4 bases and J by 5 bases, 8 bases remained unmatched. CDR3 size: 17 residues. Germline V CDR1 and CDR2: SGHVS, FNYEAQ. In DNA, the CDR3 is TGTGCCAGCAGCTCACGGACTAGCGGGGGGGCATGGGAGACCCAGTACTTC. Residues: CASSSRTSGGAWETQYF.

V is TRBV6-6 and J is TRBJ2-5; 9 positions match TRBD1. The length of the CDR3 is 16 residues. Germline-derived CDR1 and CDR2 are MNHNY and SVGAGI (reference sequence). Losses at the gene ends were 2 bases for V and 4 bases for J; bases not matched to a gene: 8. The CDR3 DNA follows: TGTGCCAGCAGTTACCCTCCGACAGGGGGTGGAGAGACCCAGTACTTC. It is translated as CASSYPPTGGGETQYF.

This chain links TRBV25-1 with TRBJ2-5; 8 nucleotides match TRBD2. There are 15 residues in the CDR3. The germline CDR1 and CDR2 sequences are MGHDK and SYGVNS. Losses at the gene ends were 0 bases for V and 3 bases for J; bases not matched to a gene: 3. DNA for the CDR3: TGTGCCAGCAGTGAATATCGGGGGGGGGAAGAGACCCAGTACTTC. It is translated as CASSEYRGGEETQYF.